These T cell receptor beta chains were read from a single sample in a study of tumor and adjacent non-tumor tissue in lung cancer. Each CDR3 protein gets one entry after TCRdb re-called the multiplex PCR reads with MiXCR. The sample shows around 120,000 distinct CDR3 sequences, about 66% of them seen only once. Input material: lung tumor tissue. The receptors were gathered from a man between 25 and 39 years old with non-small cell lung cancer. The CDR3 runs from the conserved cysteine through the conserved F or W. Size is stated for part of the rows, as once, few or many counts, or as a class when the clone is expanded.

NA,TRBV20-1,TRBJ2-1,CSARTSEAYNEQFF
NA,TRBV4-3,TRBJ1-1,CATSQDGLLNTEAFF
NA,TRBV4-2,TRBJ2-1,CVSSQGLAGGQFF
NA,TRBV12-3/TRBV12-4,TRBJ2-7,CASSLGLPPYEQCF
NA,TRBV6-2/TRBV6-3,TRBJ1-5,CASSGLGAVITSNQSQHF
many,TRBV6-2/TRBV6-3,TRBJ2-7,CASPVGGEQYF
many,TRBV6-6,TRBJ2-7,CASTLGGLGYF
medium-sized,TRBV11-2,TRBJ2-3,CASSLGLADTDTQYF
few,TRBV5-1,TRBJ1-2,CASSLGGPSYGYTF
NA,TRBV7-8,TRBJ2-2,CASSLGGRAYSGKLSF
few,TRBV20-1,TRBJ2-1,CSARDWREGFNEQFF
many,TRBV20-1,TRBJ2-1,CSARGFRGRVNEQFF
many,TRBV20-1,TRBJ2-3,CSSQGASTDTQYF
NA,TRBV7-8,TRBJ2-3,CASIYLDRTQYF
many,TRBV29-1,TRBJ1-3,CSTWGGKGNTIYF
many,TRBV12-3/TRBV12-4,TRBJ1-2,CASSRTGGVDYGYTF
NA,TRBV20-1,TRBJ1-1,CSAMRVINTGAFF
few,TRBV11-2,TRBJ2-5,CASSLGLAGFGETQYF
many,TRBV20-1,TRBJ2-5,CSARETSAETQYF
NA,TRBV29-1,TRBJ1-4,CSVDVGNEKLFF
NA,TRBV6-5,TRBJ2-1,CARTSTGHNEQFF
NA,TRBV29-1,TRBJ2-7,CSVGMGTRTSEQYF
many,TRBV29-1,TRBJ2-3,CSGGSGVSTDTQYF
once,TRBV6-2/TRBV6-3,TRBJ2-7,CASSYSRLAGGPSLCEQYF
NA,TRBV20-1,TRBJ2-1,CGTRVSGGPNEQFF
NA,TRBV20-1,TRBJ1-6,CSTVGTGASLLYF
many,TRBV6-2/TRBV6-3,TRBJ2-5,CASSSRDVETQYF
few,TRBV7-2,TRBJ2-1,CASSKSGLAGSGEQFF
NA,TRBV20-1,TRBJ2-7,CSARASGHVYEQYF
NA,TRBV12-3/TRBV12-4,TRBJ2-1,CASSYSRENEQSF
many,TRBV6-5,TRBJ2-1,CASGGLAGAGEQFF
NA,TRBV10-3,TRBJ2-5,CAIRKTPSETQYF
NA,TRBV11-2,TRBJ2-5,CASNSRPGGLEETQYF
NA,TRBV14,TRBJ2-5,CASSQGLTRKTQYF
NA,TRBV6-1,TRBJ2-7,CASSDRGGYEQYF
many,TRBV12-3/TRBV12-4,TRBJ1-6,CASRGGGSSPLHF
NA,TRBV10-2,TRBJ1-6,CVSSEQGNPPLHF
many,TRBV10-2,TRBJ1-5,CASSESHSNQPQHF
NA,TRBV4-2,TRBJ2-2,CTSSQEESRVDRELFF
NA,TRBV6-5,TRBJ2-7,CVSSPRGYYEQYF
NA,TRBV7-9,TRBJ2-4,CASSPQDLAKNIQYF
NA,TRBV11-2,TRBJ1-2,CASSLGGTGGLYRYSF
NA,TRBV5-5,TRBJ1-1,CASSLGIEYMNTEAFF
NA,TRBV4-3,TRBJ2-5,CVSSQDWGAGRQETQHF
NA,TRBV4-2,TRBJ2-3,CASSQGEVPGQSADTQYF
NA,TRBV20-1,TRBJ2-7,CSARPMSYEQYF
many,TRBV20-1,TRBJ1-2,CSARDHGITNYGYTF
NA,TRBV29-1,TRBJ2-3,CSARANGGTDTHYF
NA,TRBV12-3/TRBV12-4,TRBJ2-7,CASIWGNIRTYEQYF
NA,TRBV5-3,TRBJ1-6,CARNLLRTTSSYNSPLHF
many,TRBV20-1,TRBJ1-4,CSARDGSVNEKLFF
many,TRBV20-1,TRBJ1-5,CSARTGQRNQPQHF
NA,TRBV5-1,TRBJ2-6,CASSLGSGANALTF
NA,TRBV29-1,TRBJ1-1,CSVTRGRTVLNTETFF
once,TRBV27,TRBJ2-7,CASLKEWGDYEQYF